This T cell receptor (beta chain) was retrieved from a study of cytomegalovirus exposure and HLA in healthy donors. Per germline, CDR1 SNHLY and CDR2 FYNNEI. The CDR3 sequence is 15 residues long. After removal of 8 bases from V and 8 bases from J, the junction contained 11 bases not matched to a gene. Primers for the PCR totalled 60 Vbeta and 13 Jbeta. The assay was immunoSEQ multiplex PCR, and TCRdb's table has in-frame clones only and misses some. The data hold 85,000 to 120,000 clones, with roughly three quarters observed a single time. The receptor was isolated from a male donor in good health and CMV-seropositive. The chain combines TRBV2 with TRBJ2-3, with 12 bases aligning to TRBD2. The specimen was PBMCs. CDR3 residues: CASSTTSGRLGTQYF. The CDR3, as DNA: TGTGCCAGCTCGACAACTAGCGGGAGGCTCGGTACGCAGTATTTT.